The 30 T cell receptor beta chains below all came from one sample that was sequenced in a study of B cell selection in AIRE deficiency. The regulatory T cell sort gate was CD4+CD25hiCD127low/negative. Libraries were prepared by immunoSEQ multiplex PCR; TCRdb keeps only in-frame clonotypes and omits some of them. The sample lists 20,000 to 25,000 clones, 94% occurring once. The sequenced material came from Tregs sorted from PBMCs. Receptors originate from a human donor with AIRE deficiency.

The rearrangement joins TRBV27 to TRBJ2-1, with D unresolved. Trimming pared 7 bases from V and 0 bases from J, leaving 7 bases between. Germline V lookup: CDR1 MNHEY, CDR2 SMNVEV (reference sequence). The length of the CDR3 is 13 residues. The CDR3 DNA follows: TGTGCCAGCACTACCAGCTCCTACAATGAGCAGTTCTTC. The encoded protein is CASTTSSYNEQFF.

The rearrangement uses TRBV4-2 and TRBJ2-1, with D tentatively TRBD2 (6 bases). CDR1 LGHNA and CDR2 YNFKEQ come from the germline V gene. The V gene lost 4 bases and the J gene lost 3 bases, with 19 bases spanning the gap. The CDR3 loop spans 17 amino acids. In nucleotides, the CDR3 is TGTGCCAGCAGCCCCCTTATTGGCGGGATCTACTACAATGAGCAGTTCTTC. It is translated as CASSPLIGGIYYNEQFF.

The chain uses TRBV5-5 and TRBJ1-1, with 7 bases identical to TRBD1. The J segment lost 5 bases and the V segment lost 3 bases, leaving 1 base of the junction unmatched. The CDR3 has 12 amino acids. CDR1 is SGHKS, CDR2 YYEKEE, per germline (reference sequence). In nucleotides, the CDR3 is TGTGCCAGCAGCTACAGGGGTACTGAAGCTTTCTTT. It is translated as CASSYRGTEAFF.

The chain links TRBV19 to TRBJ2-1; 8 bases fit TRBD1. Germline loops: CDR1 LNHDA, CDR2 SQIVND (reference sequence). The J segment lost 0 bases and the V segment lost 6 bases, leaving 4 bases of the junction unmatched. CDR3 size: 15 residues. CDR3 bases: TGTGCCAGTAGCCGGACAGGGAACTCCTACAATGAGCAGTTCTTC. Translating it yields CASSRTGNSYNEQFF.

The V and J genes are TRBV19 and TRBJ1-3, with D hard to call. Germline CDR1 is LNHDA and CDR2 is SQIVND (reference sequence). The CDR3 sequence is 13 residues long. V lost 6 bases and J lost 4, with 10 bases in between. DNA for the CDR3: TGTGCCAGTAGACCGGCGGGGGGAAACACCATATATTTT. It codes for CASRPAGGNTIYF.

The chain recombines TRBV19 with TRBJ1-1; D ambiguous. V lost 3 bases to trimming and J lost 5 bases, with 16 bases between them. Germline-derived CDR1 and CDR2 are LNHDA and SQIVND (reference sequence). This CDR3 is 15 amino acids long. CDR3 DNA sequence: TGTGCCAGTAGTATTTCGTCAGTATTAGGGACTGAAGCTTTCTTT. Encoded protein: CASSISSVLGTEAFF.

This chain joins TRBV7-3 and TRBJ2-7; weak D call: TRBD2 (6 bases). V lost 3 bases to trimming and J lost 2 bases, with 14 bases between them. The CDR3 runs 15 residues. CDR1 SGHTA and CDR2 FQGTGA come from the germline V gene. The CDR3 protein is CASSLRGTHTYEQYF. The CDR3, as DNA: TGTGCCAGCAGCTTGCGCGGGACCCATACCTACGAGCAGTACTTC.

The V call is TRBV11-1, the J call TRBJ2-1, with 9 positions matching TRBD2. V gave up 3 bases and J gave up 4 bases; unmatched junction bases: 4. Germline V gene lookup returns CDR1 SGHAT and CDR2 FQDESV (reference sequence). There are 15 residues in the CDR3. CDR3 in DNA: TGTGCCAGCAGCTTTAGCGGGAGAGTTTACAATGAGCAGTTCTTC. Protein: CASSFSGRVYNEQFF.

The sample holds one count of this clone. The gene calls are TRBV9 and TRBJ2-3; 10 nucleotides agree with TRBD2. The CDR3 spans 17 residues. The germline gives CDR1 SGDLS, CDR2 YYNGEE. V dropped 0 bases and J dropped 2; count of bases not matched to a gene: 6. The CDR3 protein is CASSVGRLAGATDTQYF. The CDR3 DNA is TGTGCCAGCAGCGTAGGGCGGCTAGCGGGAGCCACAGATACGCAGTATTTT. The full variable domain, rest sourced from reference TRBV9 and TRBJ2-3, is DSGVTQTPKHLITATGQRVTLRCSPRSGDLSVYWYQQSLDQGLQFLIQYYNGEERAKGNILERFSAQQFPDLHSELNLSSLELGDSALYFCASSVGRLAGATDTQYFGPGTRLTVL.

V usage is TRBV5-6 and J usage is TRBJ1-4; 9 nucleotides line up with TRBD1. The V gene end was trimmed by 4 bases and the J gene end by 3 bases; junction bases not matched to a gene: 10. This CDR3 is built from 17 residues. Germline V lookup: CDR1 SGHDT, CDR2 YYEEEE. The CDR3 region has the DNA TGTGCCAGCAGCGGAAGGGACAGGGTTTTGGCTAATGAAAAACTGTTTTTT. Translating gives CASSGRDRVLANEKLFF.

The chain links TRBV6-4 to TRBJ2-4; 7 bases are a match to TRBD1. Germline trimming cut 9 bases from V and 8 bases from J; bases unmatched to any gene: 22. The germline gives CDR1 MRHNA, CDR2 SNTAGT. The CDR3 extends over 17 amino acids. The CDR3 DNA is TGTGCCAGTGGAAAGGGCGAGGGGGCGAGCGGACCGCACATTCAGTACTTC. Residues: CASGKGEGASGPHIQYF.

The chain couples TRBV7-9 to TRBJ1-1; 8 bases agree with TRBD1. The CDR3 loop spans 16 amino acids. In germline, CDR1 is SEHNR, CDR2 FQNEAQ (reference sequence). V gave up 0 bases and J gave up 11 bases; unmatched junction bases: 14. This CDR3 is CASSLALGQARKGAFF. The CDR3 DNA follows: TGTGCCAGCAGCTTAGCGTTGGGACAGGCCCGTAAAGGGGCTTTCTTT.

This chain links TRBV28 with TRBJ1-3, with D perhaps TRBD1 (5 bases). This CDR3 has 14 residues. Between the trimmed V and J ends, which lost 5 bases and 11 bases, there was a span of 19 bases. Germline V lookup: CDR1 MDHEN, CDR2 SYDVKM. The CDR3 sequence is CASSLSLGLRPIYF. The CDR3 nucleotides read TGTGCCAGCAGTCTCTCCTTGGGACTTCGGCCCATATATTTT. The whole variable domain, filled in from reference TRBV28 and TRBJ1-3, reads DVKVTQSSRYLVKRTGEKVFLECVQDMDHENMFWYRQDPGLGLRLIYFSYDVKMKEKGDIPEGYSVSREKKERFSLILESASTNQTSMYLCASSLSLGLRPIYFGEGSWLTVV.

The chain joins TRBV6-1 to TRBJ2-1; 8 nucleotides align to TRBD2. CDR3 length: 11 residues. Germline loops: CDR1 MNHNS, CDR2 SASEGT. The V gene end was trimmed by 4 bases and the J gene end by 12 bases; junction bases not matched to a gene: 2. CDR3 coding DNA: TGTGCCAGCAGTGGCGGGGGGAGGCAGTTCTTC. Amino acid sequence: CASSGGGRQFF.

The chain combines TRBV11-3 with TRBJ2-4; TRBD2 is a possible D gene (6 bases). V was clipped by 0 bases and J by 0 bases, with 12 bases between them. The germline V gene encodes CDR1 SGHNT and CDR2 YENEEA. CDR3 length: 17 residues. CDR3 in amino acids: CASSLDSGGIAKNIQYF. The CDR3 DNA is TGTGCCAGCAGCTTAGATTCAGGAGGGATAGCCAAAAACATTCAGTACTTC.

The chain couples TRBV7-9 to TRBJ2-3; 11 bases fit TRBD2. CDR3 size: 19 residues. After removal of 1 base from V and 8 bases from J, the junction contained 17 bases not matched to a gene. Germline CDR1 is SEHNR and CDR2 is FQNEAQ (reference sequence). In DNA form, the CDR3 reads TGTGCCAGCAGCTTAGGATACCGACGGCAACTAGCGGGAGTGGGTACGCAGTATTTT. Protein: CASSLGYRRQLAGVGTQYF.

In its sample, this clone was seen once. The CDR3 here is CASRPRGTDTQYF. The CDR3 DNA follows: TGTGCCAGCAGGCCACGGGGCACAGATACGCAGTATTTT. This sequence joins TRBV6-5 and TRBJ2-3; no reliable D call. Per germline, CDR1 MNHEY and CDR2 SVGAGI. The CDR3 is 13 amino acids. The V and J ends lost 6 bases and 1 base respectively, with 8 bases between them.

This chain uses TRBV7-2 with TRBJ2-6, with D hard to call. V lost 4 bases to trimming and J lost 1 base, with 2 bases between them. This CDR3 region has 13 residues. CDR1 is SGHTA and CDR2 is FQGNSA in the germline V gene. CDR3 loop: CASSSSGANVLTF. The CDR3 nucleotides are TGTGCCAGCAGCTCATCTGGGGCCAACGTCCTGACTTTC.

The chain's CDR3 is CASAGQGEETQYF. CDR3 bases: TGTGCCAGCGCGGGACAGGGGGAAGAGACCCAGTACTTC. This sequence joins TRBV10-3 and TRBJ2-5; 11 bases map to TRBD1. J gave up 3 bases and V 10 bases, and 4 bases lay outside the gene matches. CDR1 is ENHRY and CDR2 is SYGVKD in the germline V gene. The CDR3 runs 13 residues.

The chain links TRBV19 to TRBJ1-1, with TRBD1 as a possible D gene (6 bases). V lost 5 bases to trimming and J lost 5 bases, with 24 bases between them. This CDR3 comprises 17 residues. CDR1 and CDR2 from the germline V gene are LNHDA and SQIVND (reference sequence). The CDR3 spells CASSPPQQGFLRTEAFF. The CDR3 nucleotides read TGTGCCAGTAGTCCCCCCCAACAGGGTTTTTTGAGGACTGAAGCTTTCTTT.

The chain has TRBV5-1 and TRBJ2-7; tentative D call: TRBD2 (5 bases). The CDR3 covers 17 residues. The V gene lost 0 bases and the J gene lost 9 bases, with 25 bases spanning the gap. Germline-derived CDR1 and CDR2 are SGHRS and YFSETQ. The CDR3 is CASSLVSAASPNPRQYF. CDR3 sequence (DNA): TGCGCCAGCAGCTTGGTATCAGCGGCTAGCCCTAATCCCAGGCAGTACTTC.

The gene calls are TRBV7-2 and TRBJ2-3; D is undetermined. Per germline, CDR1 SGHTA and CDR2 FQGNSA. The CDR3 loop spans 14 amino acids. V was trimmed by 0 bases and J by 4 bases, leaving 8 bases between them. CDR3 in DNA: TGTGCCAGCAGCTTAGCCCCGCCGCCAGATACGCAGTATTTT. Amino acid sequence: CASSLAPPPDTQYF. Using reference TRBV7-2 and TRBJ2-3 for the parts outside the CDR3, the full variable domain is GAGVSQSPSNKVTEKGKDVELRCDPISGHTALYWYRQSLGQGLEFLIYFQGNSAPDKSGLPSDRFSAERTGGSVSTLTIQRTQQEDSAVYLCASSLAPPPDTQYFGPGTRLTVL.

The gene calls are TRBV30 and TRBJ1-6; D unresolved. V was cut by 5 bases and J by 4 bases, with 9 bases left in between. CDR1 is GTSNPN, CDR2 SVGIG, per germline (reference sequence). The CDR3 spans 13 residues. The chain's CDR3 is CAWGPSYNSPLHF. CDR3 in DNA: TGTGCCTGGGGCCCGTCATATAATTCACCCCTCCACTTT.

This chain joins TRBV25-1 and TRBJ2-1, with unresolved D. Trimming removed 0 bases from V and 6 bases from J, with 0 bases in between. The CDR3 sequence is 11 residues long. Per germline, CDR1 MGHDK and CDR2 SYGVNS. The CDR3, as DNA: TGTGCCAGCAGTGAATACAATGAGCAGTTCTTC. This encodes CASSEYNEQFF.

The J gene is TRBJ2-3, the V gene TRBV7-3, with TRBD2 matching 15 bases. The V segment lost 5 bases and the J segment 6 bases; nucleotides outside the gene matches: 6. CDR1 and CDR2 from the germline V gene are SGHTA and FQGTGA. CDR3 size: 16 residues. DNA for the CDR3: TGTGCCAGCAGCCCCTACGGGACTAGCGGGAGGGATACGCAGTATTTT. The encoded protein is CASSPYGTSGRDTQYF.

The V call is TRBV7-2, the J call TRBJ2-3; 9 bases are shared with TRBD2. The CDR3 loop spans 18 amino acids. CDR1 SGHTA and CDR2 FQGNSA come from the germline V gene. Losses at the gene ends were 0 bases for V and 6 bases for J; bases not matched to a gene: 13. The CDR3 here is CASSLAVLAGGRWDTQYF. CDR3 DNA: TGTGCCAGCAGCTTAGCGGTACTTGCGGGAGGGCGATGGGATACGCAGTATTTT.

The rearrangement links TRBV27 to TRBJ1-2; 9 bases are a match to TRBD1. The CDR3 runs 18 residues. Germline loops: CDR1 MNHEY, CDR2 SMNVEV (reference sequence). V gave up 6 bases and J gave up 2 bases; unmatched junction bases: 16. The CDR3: CASRSIRDRAWGNYGYTF. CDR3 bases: TGTGCCAGCAGGTCTATCCGGGACAGGGCTTGGGGGAACTATGGCTACACCTTC.

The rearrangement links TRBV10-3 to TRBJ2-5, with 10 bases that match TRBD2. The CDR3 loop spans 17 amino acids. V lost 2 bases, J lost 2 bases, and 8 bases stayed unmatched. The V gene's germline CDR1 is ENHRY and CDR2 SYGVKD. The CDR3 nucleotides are TGTGCCATCAGTGAGATAGCGGGAGGACGTAAACAAGAGACCCAGTACTTC. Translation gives CAISEIAGGRKQETQYF.

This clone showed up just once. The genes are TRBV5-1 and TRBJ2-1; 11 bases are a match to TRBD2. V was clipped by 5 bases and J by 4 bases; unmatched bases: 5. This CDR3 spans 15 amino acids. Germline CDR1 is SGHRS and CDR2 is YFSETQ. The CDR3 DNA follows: TGCGCCAGCAGACTAGCGGGAGTTTCATACAATGAGCAGTTCTTC. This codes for CASRLAGVSYNEQFF.

The CDR3: CASSSDRLYEQYF. The CDR3 region has the DNA TGTGCCAGCAGTTCGGACAGGCTCTACGAGCAGTACTTC. This rearrangement joins TRBV5-4 to TRBJ2-7, with TRBD1 matching over 7 bases. The CDR3 contains 13 residues. V lost 5 bases, J lost 3 bases, and 5 bases stayed unmatched. Germline CDR1 is SGHNT and CDR2 is YYREEE (reference sequence).